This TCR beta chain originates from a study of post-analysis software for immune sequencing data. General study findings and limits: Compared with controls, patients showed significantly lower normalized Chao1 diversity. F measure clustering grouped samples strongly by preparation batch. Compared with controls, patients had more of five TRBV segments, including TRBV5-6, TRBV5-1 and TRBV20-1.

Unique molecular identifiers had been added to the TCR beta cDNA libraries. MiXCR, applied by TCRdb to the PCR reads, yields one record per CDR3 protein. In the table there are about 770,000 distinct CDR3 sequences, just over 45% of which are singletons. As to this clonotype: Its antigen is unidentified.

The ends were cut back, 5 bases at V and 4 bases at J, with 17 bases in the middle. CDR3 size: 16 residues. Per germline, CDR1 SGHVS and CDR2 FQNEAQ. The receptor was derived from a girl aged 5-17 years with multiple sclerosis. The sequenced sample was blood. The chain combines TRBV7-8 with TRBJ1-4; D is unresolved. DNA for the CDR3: TGTGCCAGCAGCGCTCCGAGGGATACCTTTAATGAAAAACTGTTTTTT. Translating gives CASSAPRDTFNEKLFF.